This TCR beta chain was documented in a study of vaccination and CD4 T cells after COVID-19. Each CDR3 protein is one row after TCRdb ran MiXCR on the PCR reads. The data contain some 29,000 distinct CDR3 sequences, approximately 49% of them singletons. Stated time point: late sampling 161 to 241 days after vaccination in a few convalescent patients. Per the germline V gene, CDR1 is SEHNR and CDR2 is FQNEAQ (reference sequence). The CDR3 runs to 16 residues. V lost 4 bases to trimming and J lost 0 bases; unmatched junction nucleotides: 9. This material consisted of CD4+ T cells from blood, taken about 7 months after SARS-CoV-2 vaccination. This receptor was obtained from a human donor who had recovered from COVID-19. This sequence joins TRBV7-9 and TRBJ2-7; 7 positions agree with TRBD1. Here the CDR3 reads CASSSTGPSTSYEQYF. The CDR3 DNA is TGTGCCAGCAGCTCGACAGGGCCCAGCACCTCCTACGAGCAGTACTTC.